These 15 T cell receptor beta chains were all obtained from the same sample, sequenced in a study of OX40 agonist ivuxolimab in advanced cancers. Here immunoSEQ multiplex PCR was the method, and the copy in TCRdb shows in-frame clones only, minus some. The sample records about 17,000 clones, less than 75% being singletons. The sequencing here drew on CD4+ or CD8+ T cells sorted from blood, taken in a trial of the OX40 agonist ivuxolimab. The receptors originated from an adult with an advanced solid tumor such as melanoma, head and neck, liver or kidney cancer.

CDR3 in amino acids: CASSIGPFTDTQYF. The CDR3 DNA reads as TGTGCCAGTAGTATAGGGCCCTTTACAGATACGCAGTATTTT. The genes are TRBV19 and TRBJ2-3; no definite D call. The germline gives CDR1 LNHDA, CDR2 SQIVND (reference sequence). The CDR3 contains 14 residues. The germline V and J ends were trimmed by 1 base and 3 bases, with 8 bases remaining between them.

The CDR3 coding sequence is TGTGCCAGCAGTTACTCTATTGAGACGGAAGGCTACACCTTC. Protein product: CASSYSIETEGYTF. The chain joins TRBV6-5 to TRBJ1-2; the D is unclear. The CDR3 loop spans 14 amino acids. V dropped 0 bases and J dropped 8 bases, with 13 bases sitting between them. Germline V gene data show CDR1 as MNHEY and CDR2 as SVGAGI.

This clone was observed a few times. The DNA of the CDR3 is TGTGCCAGCTCCCCAGGAGGCGGCGAGCAGTACTTC. Amino acids: CASSPGGGEQYF. The rearrangement joins TRBV18 to TRBJ2-7; tentative D call: TRBD2 (5 bases). Per the germline V gene, CDR1 is KGHSH and CDR2 is LQKENI. Trimming cost V 6 bases and J 6 bases, with 12 bases left between them. This CDR3 spans 12 amino acids.

This chain connects TRBV15 to TRBJ1-4, with 9 bases aligning to TRBD1. The germline CDR1 and CDR2 sequences are LNHNV and YYDKDF (reference sequence). The CDR3 loop spans 17 amino acids. The CDR3 is CATGTRDRGYRNEKLFF. The CDR3 DNA sequence: TGTGCTACTGGCACTCGAGACAGGGGGTACAGGAATGAAAAACTGTTTTTT.

This clone turned up a few times. Additional DNA sequences in this sample encode the identical CDR3. V gene TRBV29-1 combines with J gene TRBJ1-2, with D uncertain. Between the trimmed V and J ends, which lost 6 bases and 6 bases, there was a span of 11 bases. This CDR3 region has 11 residues. From germline, CDR1 is SQVTM and CDR2 ANQGSEA. The CDR3: CSVRPTDGYTF. Here the CDR3 DNA reads TGCAGCGTCCGACCCACGGATGGCTACACCTTC.

The chain has TRBV19 and TRBJ2-7; 8 nucleotides align to TRBD1. CDR3 size: 13 residues. Trimming took 4 bases from V and 2 from J; bases not matched to a gene: 1. Germline V lookup: CDR1 LNHDA, CDR2 SQIVND (reference sequence). The CDR3: CASSTTGAYEQYF. The CDR3 nucleotides are TGTGCCAGTAGTACGACAGGGGCCTACGAGCAGTACTTC.

The V gene is TRBV7-2, the J gene TRBJ1-5; 7 bases match TRBD1. With V trimmed by 1 base and J by 3 bases, 3 bases remained unmatched. The germline V gene has CDR1 SGHTA and CDR2 FQGNSA. This CDR3 is 15 amino acids long. Here the CDR3 DNA reads TGTGCCAGCAGCTTAGGGACAGGCTCCAATCAGCCCCAGCATTTT. Encoded protein: CASSLGTGSNQPQHF.

This clone has just one count. The chain joins TRBV11-1 to TRBJ2-7; D assignment may be TRBD1 or TRBD2 (5 bases each). Germline CDR1 SGHAT, CDR2 FQDESV (reference sequence). This CDR3 is built from 12 residues. Trimming took off 6 bases at V and 2 bases at J, with 8 bases between the two ends. In DNA form, the CDR3 reads TGTGCCAGCAGGATGGGGGCCTACGAGCAGTACTTC. Translation gives CASRMGAYEQYF.

This chain uses TRBV5-5 with TRBJ2-5; D may be TRBD2 (6 bases). Trimming took 6 bases from V and 0 from J, leaving 12 bases between them. Germline CDR1 and CDR2: SGHKS and YYEKEE (reference sequence). The CDR3 runs to 14 residues. The CDR3 region is CASTHGGYQETQYF. CDR3 DNA sequence: TGTGCCAGCACCCATGGGGGGTACCAAGAGACCCAGTACTTC.

V usage is TRBV5-8 and J usage is TRBJ2-1; D not resolved. Between the trimmed V and J ends, which lost 3 bases and 0 bases, there was a span of 7 bases. Looked up from germline, CDR1 is SGHTS and CDR2 is YDEGEE. The CDR3 has 14 amino acids. The CDR3 loop is CASSSGFSYNEQFF. Written as DNA, the CDR3 is TGTGCCAGCAGCTCGGGCTTCTCCTACAATGAGCAGTTCTTC.

V usage is TRBV11-3 and J usage is TRBJ2-2; the D is unclear. This CDR3 spans 13 amino acids. Per germline, CDR1 SGHNT and CDR2 YENEEA. The V end was cut by 11 bases, the J end by 2 bases, with 12 bases between. CDR3 nucleotides: TGTGCCGACCGGGCCGGTAACACCGGGGAGCTGTTTTTT. Encoded protein: CADRAGNTGELFF.

Here the CDR3 reads CASSLDVGLNTEAFF. DNA for the CDR3: TGTGCCAGCAGCTTAGACGTAGGCCTGAACACTGAAGCTTTCTTT. The rearrangement links TRBV7-9 to TRBJ1-1; D unresolved. The CDR3 consists of 15 residues. V lost 1 base, J lost 0 bases, and 9 bases lay in between. The germline CDR1 and CDR2 sequences are SEHNR and FQNEAQ (reference sequence).

The V gene is TRBV6-6, the J gene TRBJ1-2, with a weak D call TRBD1 (5 bases). The V gene's germline CDR1 is MNHNY and CDR2 SVGAGI (reference sequence). Trimming pared 9 bases from V and 3 bases from J, leaving 11 bases between. The CDR3 is made up of 12 amino acids. The CDR3 protein is CASLGVDYGYTF. CDR3 nucleotide sequence: TGTGCCAGTTTGGGGGTCGACTATGGCTACACCTTC.

The V gene is TRBV9, the J gene TRBJ2-1; D gene unclear. From germline, CDR1 is SGDLS and CDR2 YYNGEE. Trimming cost V 0 bases and J 5 bases, with 15 bases left between them. The CDR3 covers 16 residues. The CDR3 sequence is CASSVVPPRDHNEQFF. DNA for the CDR3: TGTGCCAGCAGCGTAGTACCCCCAAGAGACCACAATGAGCAGTTCTTC.

The chain combines TRBV2 with TRBJ2-1; 7 nucleotides line up with TRBD2. Germline V gene lookup returns CDR1 SNHLY and CDR2 FYNNEI. V was clipped by 6 bases and J by 2 bases; unmatched bases: 7. The CDR3 is 15 amino acids. DNA for the CDR3: TGTGCCAGCAGAAATCTAGCGGAGACCTACAATGAGCAGTTCTTC. Residues: CASRNLAETYNEQFF. The full variable domain, its missing parts supplied by reference TRBV2 and TRBJ2-1, is EPEVTQTPSHQVTQMGQEVILRCVPISNHLYFYWYRQILGQKVEFLVSFYNNEISEKSEIFDDQFSVERPDGSNFTLKIRSTKLEDSAMYFCASRNLAETYNEQFFGPGTRLTVL.